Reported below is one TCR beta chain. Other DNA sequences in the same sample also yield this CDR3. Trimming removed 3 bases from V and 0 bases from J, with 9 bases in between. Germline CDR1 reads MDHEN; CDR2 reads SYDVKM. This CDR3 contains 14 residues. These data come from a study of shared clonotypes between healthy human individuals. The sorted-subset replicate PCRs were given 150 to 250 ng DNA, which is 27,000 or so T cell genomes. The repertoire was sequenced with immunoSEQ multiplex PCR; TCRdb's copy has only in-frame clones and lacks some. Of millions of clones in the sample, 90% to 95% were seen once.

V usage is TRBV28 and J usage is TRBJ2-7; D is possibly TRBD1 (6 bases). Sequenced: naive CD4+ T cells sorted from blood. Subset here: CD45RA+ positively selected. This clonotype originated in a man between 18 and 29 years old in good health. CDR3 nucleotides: TGTGCCAGCAGTTTGTCAGGGGTCTCCTACGAGCAGTACTTC. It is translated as CASSLSGVSYEQYF.